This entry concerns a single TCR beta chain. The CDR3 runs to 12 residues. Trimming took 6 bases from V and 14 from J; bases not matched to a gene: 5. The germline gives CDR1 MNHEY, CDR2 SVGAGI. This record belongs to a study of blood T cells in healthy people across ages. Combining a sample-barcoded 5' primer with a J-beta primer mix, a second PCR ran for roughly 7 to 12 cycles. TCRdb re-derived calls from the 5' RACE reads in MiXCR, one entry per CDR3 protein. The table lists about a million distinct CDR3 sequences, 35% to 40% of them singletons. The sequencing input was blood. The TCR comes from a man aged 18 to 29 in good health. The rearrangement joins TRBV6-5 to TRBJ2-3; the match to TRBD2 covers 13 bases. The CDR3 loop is CASRGLAGELYF. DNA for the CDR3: TGTGCCAGCAGAGGACTAGCGGGGGAACTGTATTTT.